There are many counts of the clone carrying this T cell receptor beta chain. Its specificity is unknown. In TCRdb, the 5' RACE reads were re-called with MiXCR into one record per CDR3 protein. The sample lists 67,000 or so distinct CDR3 sequences; roughly an eighth were seen once. The sample's time point: longitudinal time-point 1 (baseline). The data originate from a study of neurological immune-mediated disorders. General study results and limits: None of the CDR3 amino acid sequences found in expanded clones was shared across subjects. This suggests that the TCR-beta repertoires were private in all groups.

Trimming cost V 7 bases and J 6 bases, with 9 bases left between them. The CDR3 is 12 amino acids. From germline, CDR1 is MNHNY and CDR2 SVGAGI (reference sequence). J is TRBJ2-2 and V is TRBV6-6; the D is unclear. The source is a female donor with HTLV-1-associated myelopathy (HAM/TSP). Material for sequencing was PBMCs. The CDR3 coding sequence is TGTGCCAGCACTCCGACTTCCGGGGAGCTGTTTTTT. Its protein product is CASTPTSGELFF.